Shown below are 25 T cell receptor beta chains from a single sample sequenced in a study of blood T cell repertoires in COVID-19. Data came from immunoSEQ multiplex PCR; TCRdb stores just in-frame clones and leaves some out. The top ten hold approximately 12% of the sample, which has around 20,000 clones, around nine tenths seen once. The sample taken for sequencing was peripheral blood. The receptor source for this set is a human donor in a cohort sampled during active COVID-19. The donor label of this sample is uncertain.

The V call is TRBV7-9, the J call TRBJ2-3, with D perhaps TRBD2 (5 bases). Germline V gene lookup returns CDR1 SEHNR and CDR2 FQNEAQ (reference sequence). This CDR3 is 13 amino acids long. The CDR3 DNA reads as TGTACCTATGTATATGGGGAGTCAGATACGCAGTATTTT. The encoded protein is CTYVYGESDTQYF. The full variable domain, its missing parts supplied by reference TRBV7-9 and TRBJ2-3, is DTGVSQNPRHKITKRGQNVTFRCDPISEHNRLYWYRQTLGQGPEFLTYFQNEAQLEKSRLLSDRFSAERPKGSFSTLEIQRTEQGDSAMYLCTYVYGESDTQYFGPGTRLTVL.

This chain links TRBV19 with TRBJ2-1; TRBD1 matches at 7 bases. The length of the CDR3 is 14 residues. Germline CDR1 is LNHDA and CDR2 is SQIVND (reference sequence). Trimming at V came to 4 bases and at J to 7 bases, leaving 7 bases not matched to a gene. The CDR3 loop reads CASSSRQGRNEQFF. The CDR3 DNA follows: TGTGCCAGTAGTAGCAGACAGGGTCGGAATGAGCAGTTCTTC.

V usage is TRBV21-1 and J usage is TRBJ1-3; the table's D call TRBD1 went unverified against the DNA. TRBV21-1 is flagged as a pseudogene. The length of the CDR3 is 15 residues. The CDR3 DNA follows: TGTGCCAGCAGCAAATTGGGGGCGGCTGGAAACACCATATATTTT. Amino acid sequence: CASSKLGAAGNTIYF.

The CDR3: CASSLSRTSGSQQFF. CDR3 bases: TGTGCCAGCAGTTTATCCCGGACTAGCGGGAGCCAGCAGTTCTTC. The V gene is TRBV28, the J gene TRBJ2-1; 13 bases align to TRBD2. The V gene end was trimmed by 1 base and the J gene end by 11 bases; junction bases not matched to a gene: 5. There are 15 residues in the CDR3. Germline assignment: CDR1 MDHEN and CDR2 SYDVKM.

V is TRBV7-3 and J is TRBJ2-1; D perhaps matches TRBD1 (6 bases). CDR1 is SGHTA and CDR2 is FQGTGA in the germline V gene. V was pared by 2 bases and J by 9 bases, with 11 bases between. CDR3 length equals 13 residues. The CDR3 reads CASSLSRGTEQFF. Here the CDR3 DNA reads TGTGCCAGCAGCTTATCTAGGGGGACTGAGCAGTTCTTC.

The chain employs TRBV28 and TRBJ2-1; a possible D gene is TRBD2 (6 bases). Germline CDR1 reads MDHEN; CDR2 reads SYDVKM. The CDR3 is 16 residues long. V dropped 5 bases and J dropped 8 bases, with 22 bases sitting between them. CDR3 residues: CASSGSGAEKYDEQFF. In DNA, the CDR3 is TGTGCCAGCAGTGGTAGCGGAGCGGAGAAATACGATGAGCAGTTCTTC.

The CDR3 protein is CASSWTGGDTQYF. The CDR3 DNA follows: TGTGCCAGCAGTTGGACAGGGGGAGATACGCAGTATTTT. The J gene is TRBJ2-3, the V gene TRBV2, with 10 bases fitting TRBD1. The CDR3 covers 13 residues. Looked up from germline, CDR1 is SNHLY and CDR2 is FYNNEI. V dropped 5 bases and J dropped 5; count of bases not matched to a gene: 1.

The genes are TRBV21-1 and TRBJ1-1. TRBV21-1 corresponds to a pseudogene. The CDR3 is 16 residues long. The CDR3 reads CASRVGLATQCTEAFF. In DNA form, the CDR3 reads TGTGCCAGCAGGGTCGGACTAGCTACACAATGCACTGAAGCTTTCTTT.

The chain recombines TRBV4-1 with TRBJ2-7, with a possible D match to TRBD2 (5 bases). The CDR3 is 13 residues long. The ends were cut back, 5 bases at V and 2 bases at J, with 10 bases in the middle. The germline V gene encodes CDR1 MGHRA and CDR2 YSYEKL. CDR3 nucleotide sequence: TGCGCCAGCAGCTTAGCGCCTACCTACGAGCAGTACTTC. As protein: CASSLAPTYEQYF.

The rearrangement links TRBV24-1 to TRBJ2-3; D remains unclear. The length of the CDR3 is 13 residues. CDR1 is KGHDR and CDR2 is SFDVKD in the germline V gene. V was clipped by 0 bases and J by 4 bases, with 4 bases between them. The DNA of the CDR3 is TGTGCCACCAGTGATTTGAGAGCAGATACGCAGTATTTT. The encoded protein is CATSDLRADTQYF.

The chain links TRBV30 to TRBJ1-1, with unresolved D. V lost 0 bases and J lost 7, with 9 bases in between. There are 12 residues in the CDR3. Germline V gene sequence: CDR1 GTSNPN, CDR2 SVGIG (reference sequence). CDR3 residues: CAWSVLAGEAFF. For the CDR3, the DNA is TGTGCCTGGAGTGTACTGGCGGGTGAAGCTTTCTTT.

This chain links TRBV2 with TRBJ2-3, with D possibly being TRBD1 (6 bases). Germline assignment: CDR1 SNHLY and CDR2 FYNNEI. This CDR3 comprises 12 residues. V gave up 8 bases and J gave up 7 bases, with 13 bases separating them. The CDR3 sequence: CASRQGMHTQYF. CDR3 in DNA: TGTGCCAGCCGCCAGGGGATGCATACGCAGTATTTT. Drawing the rest from reference TRBV2 and TRBJ2-3, the complete variable domain is EPEVTQTPSHQVTQMGQEVILRCVPISNHLYFYWYRQILGQKVEFLVSFYNNEISEKSEIFDDQFSVERPDGSNFTLKIRSTKLEDSAMYFCASRQGMHTQYFGPGTRLTVL.

CDR3 sequence reads: CAISEGQGGGHEQYF. CDR3 sequence (DNA): TGTGCCATCAGTGAAGGACAGGGGGGTGGCCACGAGCAGTACTTC. The chain couples TRBV10-3 to TRBJ2-7; 10 nucleotides agree with TRBD1. The germline gives CDR1 ENHRY, CDR2 SYGVKD. The junction had 7 bases not matched to a gene; V was cut back by 3 bases and J by 5 bases. The CDR3 runs to 15 residues.

The chain combines TRBV5-1 with TRBJ1-2; 9 nucleotides align to TRBD1. With V trimmed by 3 bases and J by 3 bases, 9 bases remained unmatched. Germline CDR1 is SGHRS and CDR2 is YFSETQ. The CDR3 is 16 amino acids. CDR3: CASSWTTGQGDYGYTF. In DNA form, the CDR3 reads TGCGCCAGCAGCTGGACGACGGGACAGGGTGACTATGGCTACACCTTC.

V usage is TRBV7-2 and J usage is TRBJ2-5; the D is unclear. Germline CDR1 is SGHTA and CDR2 is FQGNSA. The CDR3 totals 14 residues. V was cut by 4 bases and J by 4 bases, with 13 bases left in between. DNA for the CDR3: TGTGCCAGCAGCTCACGGAGATCGGGAGAGACCCAGTACTTC. It translates to CASSSRRSGETQYF.

The chain has TRBV5-1 and TRBJ2-1; 12 positions match TRBD2. The CDR3 sequence is 17 residues long. Germline values: CDR1 SGHRS, CDR2 YFSETQ. V lost 3 bases, J lost 6 bases, and 10 bases stayed unmatched. CDR3 in DNA: TGCGCCAGCAGCTCCCTGGGACTAGCGGGCCCTGGCAATGAGCAGTTCTTC. This encodes CASSSLGLAGPGNEQFF.

This chain connects TRBV28 to TRBJ2-1, with no clear D. CDR1 and CDR2 from the germline V gene are MDHEN and SYDVKM. The CDR3 is made up of 14 amino acids. V was shortened by 3 bases and J by 5 bases, with 11 bases between the two germline ends. CDR3 sequence: CASSLARFNNEQFF. The CDR3 DNA sequence: TGTGCCAGCAGTTTGGCCAGGTTCAACAATGAGCAGTTCTTC.

The chain combines TRBV27 with TRBJ1-4; D unclear. The germline V and J ends were trimmed by 5 bases and 4 bases, with 17 bases remaining between them. The CDR3 spans 16 residues. CDR1 and CDR2 from the germline V gene are MNHEY and SMNVEV (reference sequence). The CDR3: CASSPLLGEDNEKLFF. The CDR3 nucleotides are TGTGCCAGCAGTCCCCTCCTCGGGGAGGATAATGAAAAACTGTTTTTT.

Comments on this clone: Sequence at one end of the junction differs from germline and may be a read error. The chain has TRBV7-6 and TRBJ1-3; possible D gene TRBD1, 6 bases. There are 17 residues in the CDR3. Germline CDR1 SGHVS, CDR2 FNYEAQ. CDR3 DNA sequence: TGTGCCAGCAGCTTAGCCTCACAGGGCTACTCTGGAAACATCATATATTTT. Protein sequence: CASSLASQGYSGNIIYF.

The gene calls are TRBV6-5 and TRBJ1-1, with 8 bases matching TRBD1. Germline assignment: CDR1 MNHEY and CDR2 SVGAGI. Unmatched junction bases numbered 7, after V lost 7 bases and J lost 6 bases. The CDR3 loop spans 13 amino acids. The CDR3 DNA follows: TGTGCCAGCATCCCAGGGGGCAGGGCTGAAGCTTTCTTT. This gives the protein CASIPGGRAEAFF.

This chain joins TRBV19 and TRBJ1-2; no reliable D call. Germline V gene sequence: CDR1 LNHDA, CDR2 SQIVND (reference sequence). Trimming left V 7 bases short and J 8 bases short, with 17 bases between. The length of the CDR3 is 13 residues. CDR3 coding DNA: TGTGCCAGTACCTCGGGCGGGAGGTCCGGCTACACCTTC. This gives the protein CASTSGGRSGYTF.

The chain joins TRBV19 to TRBJ2-5; the match to TRBD2 covers 13 bases. This CDR3 is built from 17 residues. J gave up 4 bases and V 5 bases, and 10 bases lay outside the gene matches. The germline V gene encodes CDR1 LNHDA and CDR2 SQIVND (reference sequence). The CDR3 DNA sequence: TGTGCCAGTAGTGGGGAAGGACTAGCGGGAGTCGCAGAGACCCAGTACTTC. As protein: CASSGEGLAGVAETQYF.

This chain uses TRBV6-6 with TRBJ2-1, with 10 bases identical to TRBD2. CDR1 and CDR2 from the germline V gene are MNHNY and SVGAGI (reference sequence). V lost 6 bases to trimming and J lost 2 bases; unmatched junction nucleotides: 7. This CDR3 has 16 residues. The CDR3 region is CASRFQREGAYNEQFF. CDR3 sequence (DNA): TGTGCCAGCAGATTTCAGCGGGAGGGAGCCTACAATGAGCAGTTCTTC.

The chain has TRBV5-6 and TRBJ2-5; tentatively, D is TRBD2 (6 bases). CDR1 and CDR2 (germline): SGHDT, YYEEEE. This CDR3 is built from 14 residues. The ends were cut back, 4 bases at V and 3 bases at J, with 13 bases in the middle. The CDR3: CASSPLTGEETQYF. The CDR3 nucleotides read TGTGCCAGCAGCCCTTTAACGGGAGAAGAGACCCAGTACTTC. Complete variable domain (other parts from reference TRBV5-6 and TRBJ2-5): DAGVTQSPTHLIKTRGQQVTLRCSPKSGHDTVSWYQQALGQGPQFIFQYYEEEERQRGNFPDRFSGHQFPNYSSELNVNALLLGDSALYLCASSPLTGEETQYFGPGTRLLVL.

The V call is TRBV7-2, the J call TRBJ1-6; 9 bases are a match to TRBD1. V gave up 5 bases and J gave up 4 bases; unmatched junction bases: 3. CDR3 length: 15 residues. Germline CDR1 reads SGHTA; CDR2 reads FQGNSA. The CDR3 loop reads CASSLGQGYNSPLHF. The CDR3 nucleotides read TGTGCCAGCAGCCTGGGACAGGGTTATAATTCACCCCTCCACTTT.